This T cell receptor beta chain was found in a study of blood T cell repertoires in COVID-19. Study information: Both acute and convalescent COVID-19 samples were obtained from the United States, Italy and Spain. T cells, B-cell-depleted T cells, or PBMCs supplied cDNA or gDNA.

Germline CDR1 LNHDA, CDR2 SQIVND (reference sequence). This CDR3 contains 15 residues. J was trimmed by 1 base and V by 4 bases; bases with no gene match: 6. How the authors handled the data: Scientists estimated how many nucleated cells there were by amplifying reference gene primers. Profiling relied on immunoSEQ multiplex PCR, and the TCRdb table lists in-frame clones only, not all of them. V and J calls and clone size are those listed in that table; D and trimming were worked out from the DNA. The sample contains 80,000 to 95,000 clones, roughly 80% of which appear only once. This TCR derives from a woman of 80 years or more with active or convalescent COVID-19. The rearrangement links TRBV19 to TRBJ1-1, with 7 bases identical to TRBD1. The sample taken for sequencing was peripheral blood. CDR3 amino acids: CASSKGAIRNTEAFF. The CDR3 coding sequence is TGTGCCAGTAGTAAGGGGGCGATAAGGAACACTGAAGCTTTCTTT.